The 18 T cell receptor beta chains below were found in one sample sequenced in a study of breast tumors, draining lymph nodes, adjacent tissues. Breast cancer patients provided tissue from their axillary draining lymph nodes. Each CDR3 protein is one row after TCRdb ran MiXCR on the multiplex PCR reads. Of 270,000 or so distinct CDR3 sequences in the sample, about 33% were seen once. The sequenced material came from axillary lymph node tissue. The receptors derive from a female donor with breast cancer. Some clones in this sample may be carry-over from other donors' samples.

A word on this clonotype: A much larger clone sits a single nucleotide away, making a read error possible. The CDR3 nucleotides read TGCGCCAGCAGCGAGGGTGTTAGCCTCCCCGGGGAGCTGTGTTTT. Its translation: CASSEGVSLPGELCF. V is TRBV4-1 and J is TRBJ2-2; tentatively, D is TRBD2 (5 bases). Germline loops: CDR1 MGHRA, CDR2 YSYEKL. CDR3 length: 15 amino acids.

There are many counts of this clonotype. The V gene is TRBV2, the J gene TRBJ2-1, with TRBD2 matching over 7 bases. CDR1 is SNHLY and CDR2 is FYNNEI in the germline V gene. The V segment lost 5 bases and the J segment 6 bases; nucleotides outside the gene matches: 10. The CDR3 runs to 15 residues. The CDR3 protein is CASSLSGLVSNEQFF. CDR3 in DNA: TGTGCCAGCAGTCTTTCAGGACTAGTAAGCAATGAGCAGTTCTTC.

This clonotype was recorded many times. CDR3 in DNA: TGTGCCAGCAGCTCAAGGGACAGGGGAGTGATGGGCTACACCTTC. This sequence encodes CASSSRDRGVMGYTF. The chain recombines TRBV5-8 with TRBJ1-2, with 10 bases matching TRBD1. V lost 3 bases and J lost 8; bases outside the gene matches: 10. Germline assignment: CDR1 SGHTS and CDR2 YDEGEE. The CDR3 is 15 residues long. Based on the CDR3 plus reference TRBV5-8 and TRBJ1-2, the full variable domain is EAGVTQSPTHLIKTRGQQATLRCSPISGHTSVYWYQQALGLGLQFLLWYDEGEERNRGNFPPRFSGRQFPNYSSELNVNALELEDSALYLCASSSRDRGVMGYTFGSGTRLTVV.

To note about this clonotype: Sequence at one end of the junction differs from germline and may be a read error. The chain recombines TRBV20-1 with TRBJ1-6; a possible D gene is TRBD1 (5 bases). The CDR3 loop spans 17 amino acids. Germline CDR1 is DFQATT and CDR2 is SNEGSKA (reference sequence). The CDR3 sequence is CSARVGQGSSHNPPLHF. In DNA, the CDR3 is TGCAGTGCTAGAGTAGGGCAGGGTAGCTCCCATAATCCACCCCTCCACTTT.

For this clonotype: The final CDR3 position lacks the conserved phenylalanine or tryptophan, pointing to a likely read error. The V gene is TRBV7-9, the J gene TRBJ2-2; possibly TRBD2 for D (5 bases). With 8 bases removed from V and 3 bases from J, the gap between germline ends came to 13 bases. This CDR3 has 14 residues. Germline V gene lookup returns CDR1 SEHNR and CDR2 FQNEAQ (reference sequence). CDR3 DNA sequence: TGTGCCAGCGGACCACAGAGGGACACCGGGGAGCTGTTTCTT. The encoded protein is CASGPQRDTGELFL.

This clonotype came up many times. The J gene is TRBJ1-2, the V gene TRBV29-1; TRBD1 might be the D (6 bases). V lost 5 bases and J 6 bases, leaving 13 bases between the germline ends. Germline values: CDR1 SQVTM, CDR2 ANQGSEA. The CDR3 runs 12 residues. CDR3: CSVPVGANGYTF. CDR3 sequence (DNA): TGCAGCGTTCCAGTGGGGGCGAATGGCTACACCTTC.

The chain combines TRBV10-3 with TRBJ2-5; a weak D match, TRBD2 (5 bases). The better agreement between TRBJ2-7 and the DNA end casts doubt on the J call. The CDR3 has 12 residues. Germline V gene lookup returns CDR1 ENHRY and CDR2 SYGVKD. In DNA form, the CDR3 reads TGTGCCAGCAAGGACTGGGTCTACGAGCAGTACTTC. Protein product: CASKDWVYEQYF.

The sample holds many counts of this clonotype. This chain connects TRBV5-1 to TRBJ2-3, with a possible D match to TRBD2 (6 bases). Trimming took 4 bases from V and 0 from J, leaving 15 bases between them. In germline, CDR1 is SGHRS, CDR2 YFSETQ. CDR3 length: 16 residues. The CDR3 protein is CASSPELATSTDTQYF. The CDR3 DNA is TGCGCCAGCAGCCCGGAACTAGCAACTAGCACAGATACGCAGTATTTT.

At least ten counts were recorded for this clonotype. V is TRBV11-3 and J is TRBJ2-5, with 11 nucleotides matching TRBD2. Germline CDR1 SGHNT, CDR2 YENEEA. Trimming cost V 3 bases and J 5 bases; bases outside gene matches: 14. CDR3 length: 18 residues. The CDR3 sequence is CASSFGTSGGVWWETQYF. Written as DNA, the CDR3 is TGTGCCAGCAGCTTTGGGACTAGCGGAGGGGTGTGGTGGGAGACCCAGTACTTC.

This clonotype appeared a few times. The DNA of the CDR3 is TGTGCCAGCAGTATCCCTCGGAGAAGACACAATGAGCAGTTCTTC. Translated, it gives CASSIPRRRHNEQFF. This chain links TRBV27 with TRBJ2-1; D is undetermined. The CDR3 totals 15 residues. In germline, CDR1 is MNHEY, CDR2 SMNVEV (reference sequence). Trimming cost V 5 bases and J 5 bases, with 16 bases left between them.

At least ten counts were recorded for this clonotype. The V gene is TRBV5-8, the J gene TRBJ2-1; 12 bases match TRBD2. CDR3 length: 15 residues. Unmatched junction bases numbered 5, after V lost 4 bases and J lost 6 bases. Germline loops: CDR1 SGHTS, CDR2 YDEGEE. For the CDR3, the DNA is TGTGCCAGCAGCGACGGACTAGCGGGAAGCAATGAGCAGTTCTTC. Protein product: CASSDGLAGSNEQFF.

Ten or more counts support this clonotype. The chain carries TRBV7-9 and TRBJ2-3; 15 nucleotides align to TRBD2. CDR1 SEHNR and CDR2 FQNEAQ come from the germline V gene (reference sequence). The trim removed 5 bases at V and 4 bases at J, leaving 4 bases unmatched. The CDR3 length is 16 residues. The CDR3 protein is CASSPGTSGRSDTQYF. The DNA for the CDR3 is TGTGCCAGCAGCCCGGGGACTAGCGGGAGGTCAGATACGCAGTATTTT.

This clonotype occurred many times. The genes are TRBV11-3 and TRBJ2-2; D not certain. CDR3 size: 13 residues. The germline V gene has CDR1 SGHNT and CDR2 YENEEA. V was clipped by 7 bases and J by 6 bases, with 12 bases between them. CDR3 sequence (DNA): TGTGCCAGCACTAACCCAGTATCCGGGGAGCTGTTTTTT. It is translated as CASTNPVSGELFF.

The chain uses TRBV11-1 and TRBJ2-7; D is perhaps TRBD2 (6 bases). This CDR3 spans 15 amino acids. Looked up from germline, CDR1 is SGHAT and CDR2 is FQDESV (reference sequence). V was pared by 4 bases and J by 3 bases, with 16 bases between. CDR3 residues: CASSSSGPGIYEQYF. CDR3 in DNA: TGTGCCAGCAGCTCGAGCGGGCCCGGGATCTACGAGCAGTACTTC.

Many counts were recorded for this clonotype. The chain combines TRBV7-2 with TRBJ1-4; 8 bases agree with TRBD1. The CDR3 runs to 15 residues. Germline V gene data show CDR1 as SGHTA and CDR2 as FQGNSA. Losses at the gene ends were 4 bases for V and 11 bases for J; bases not matched to a gene: 12. Here the CDR3 reads CASSSRQGRHRKLFF. CDR3 in DNA: TGTGCCAGCAGCTCTAGACAGGGGAGACATCGGAAACTGTTTTTT. The whole variable domain, filled in from reference TRBV7-2 and TRBJ1-4, reads GAGVSQSPSNKVTEKGKDVELRCDPISGHTALYWYRQSLGQGLEFLIYFQGNSAPDKSGLPSDRFSAERTGGSVSTLTIQRTQQEDSAVYLCASSSRQGRHRKLFFGSGTQLSVL.

In the case of this clonotype: This clone may be a read error of a much larger clone one base away. The chain recombines TRBV13 with TRBJ2-5; D possibly uses TRBD1 or TRBD2 (6 bases each). The CDR3 extends over 15 amino acids. Trimming pared 3 bases from V and 5 bases from J, leaving 16 bases between. Germline V lookup: CDR1 PRHDT, CDR2 FYEKMQ (reference sequence). CDR3 bases: TGTGCCAGCAGCTTTCGGACGCAAGGGGGGGAGACCCAGTACTTC. This codes for CASSFRTQGGETQYF.

This clonotype was counted many times. V and J are TRBV20-1 and TRBJ2-7; 7 nucleotides line up with TRBD2. The CDR3 covers 15 residues. V trimming: 8 bases; J trimming: 6 bases; junction bases outside the gene matches: 19. Germline loops: CDR1 DFQATT, CDR2 SNEGSKA (reference sequence). The chain's CDR3 is CSSGPGGIRSGEQYF. CDR3 sequence (DNA): TGCAGTTCGGGACCGGGAGGCATCAGGTCGGGCGAGCAGTACTTC.

This clonotype was recorded at least ten times. The V and J genes are TRBV20-1 and TRBJ2-5; D may be TRBD2 (6 bases). Trimming stripped 0 bases from V and 5 bases from J, with 19 bases between. Per germline, CDR1 DFQATT and CDR2 SNEGSKA (reference sequence). The CDR3 contains 16 residues. The CDR3: CSARDEAREEMETQYF. In DNA form, the CDR3 reads TGCAGTGCTAGAGATGAGGCGAGGGAGGAAATGGAGACCCAGTACTTC.